This TCR beta chain was sequenced in a study of beta chain features in type 1 diabetes. Findings and caveats of the study: A greater similarity of naive, central memory and Treg TCRB repertoires was seen among patients than among healthy donors. PCR might preferentially amplify shorter templates, equally in patients and controls. VDJ junctions from type 1 diabetes patients carried fewer insertions and larger deletions.

As every portion of the isolated RNA was reverse transcribed, the sequencing read expressed TCRB transcripts. Some 4 million reads on average were seen across naive, central memory and regulatory T cell samples. Sequencing used immunoSEQ multiplex PCR; TCRdb keeps in-frame clones, though not all of them. The data contain a few hundred thousand clones, roughly 21% of them singletons. Notes on this clone: Its antigen is still unknown. Distinct nucleotide sequences in the sample also encode this CDR3.

The sequence came from a woman between 18 and 29 years old in good health. Material: naive CD4+ T cells from blood.

Here the CDR3 DNA reads TGCGCCAGCAGCTTGGGGCTAGCGGGGGTTGAGCAGTTCTTC. Residues: CASSLGLAGVEQFF. The chain joins TRBV5-1 to TRBJ2-1, with 10 nucleotides matching TRBD2. V was pared by 0 bases and J by 9 bases, with 3 bases of the junction left unmatched. This CDR3 region has 14 residues. Germline-derived CDR1 and CDR2 are SGHRS and YFSETQ.